Each of the 17 T cell receptor beta chains below was sequenced from the same sample in a study of molecular identifiers for immune sequencing clone quantification. Each CDR3 protein is one row after TCRdb ran MiXCR on the PCR reads. The sample consists of hundreds of thousands of distinct CDR3 sequences, about 20% of them appearing once. The sample consisted of naive CD8+ T cells from blood, with Jurkat cell RNA spiked in. Described subset: FACS-sorted CD8+CD4-CCR7+CD45RA+ naive T cells. These receptor sequences come from a human donor in good health. Some libraries in this study had Jurkat cell RNA spiked in.

This sequence joins TRBV4-1 and TRBJ2-7; D gene uncertain. The germline CDR1 and CDR2 sequences are MGHRA and YSYEKL. The V end lost 1 base, the J end lost 6 bases, and 19 bases lay between the germline ends. The CDR3 spans 16 residues. CDR3: CASSQVFGPGRGEQYF. The DNA of the CDR3 is TGCGCCAGCAGCCAAGTCTTTGGACCCGGCCGCGGCGAGCAGTACTTC.

Of note for this clonotype: A read error is possible here, since a much larger clone lies one base away. This chain joins TRBV12-3 or TRBV12-4 and TRBJ1-5; no reliable D call. V lost 0 bases and J lost 2, with 8 bases in between. This CDR3 contains 15 residues. The DNA of the CDR3 is TGTGCCAGCAGTTTAGCGCTAAGCGGCAATCAGCCCCAGCATTTT. Residues: CASSLALSGNQPQHF.

This clonotype was seen many times. The V and J genes are TRBV20-1 and TRBJ2-2; 10 bases map to TRBD2. The ends lost 0 bases at V and 4 bases at J; junction bases unmatched: 5. Looked up from germline, CDR1 is DFQATT and CDR2 is SNEGSKA (reference sequence). CDR3 size: 16 residues. CDR3 sequence (DNA): TGCAGTGCTAGAGATGTAGCGGGAGGAGGCACCGGGGAGCTGTTTTTT. Its protein product is CSARDVAGGGTGELFF.

This clonotype was recorded a few times. The V call is TRBV5-1, the J call TRBJ2-1; 12 bases are shared with TRBD2. This CDR3 is built from 18 residues. Trimming took 4 bases from V and 4 from J; bases not matched to a gene: 12. Germline V lookup: CDR1 SGHRS, CDR2 YFSETQ. CDR3 residues: CASSTPGLAGVIYNEQFF. The CDR3 region has the DNA TGCGCCAGCAGCACCCCGGGACTAGCGGGTGTTATATACAATGAGCAGTTCTTC.

The table lists this clonotype with a few counts. The chain links TRBV10-3 to TRBJ2-7; 9 positions agree with TRBD1. The CDR3 contains 14 residues. CDR1 ENHRY and CDR2 SYGVKD come from the germline V gene. J was trimmed by 2 bases and V by 3 bases; bases with no gene match: 2. CDR3 bases: TGTGCCATCAGTGACTGGACAGGGGCCTACGAGCAGTACTTC. Residues: CAISDWTGAYEQYF.

The table lists this clonotype with many counts. V and J are TRBV29-1 and TRBJ2-2; D might be TRBD2 (6 bases). CDR3 length: 14 residues. CDR1 is SQVTM and CDR2 is ANQGSEA in the germline V gene. V dropped 3 bases and J dropped 8 bases, with 16 bases sitting between them. CDR3 in DNA: TGCAGCGTTGAGGTAGCGGAGACAATGGGGGAGCTGTTTTTT. It translates to CSVEVAETMGELFF.

The sample holds a few counts of this clonotype. The chain uses TRBV19 and TRBJ1-5, with D hard to call. The CDR3 extends over 13 amino acids. Trimming took 5 bases from V and 4 from J, leaving 9 bases between them. The V gene's germline CDR1 is LNHDA and CDR2 SQIVND (reference sequence). CDR3 region: CASSASANQPQHF. The DNA of the CDR3 is TGTGCCAGTAGTGCGTCGGCGAATCAGCCCCAGCATTTT.

The table lists this clonotype with a few counts. The V call is TRBV10-3, the J call TRBJ2-2; D call uncertain. V was trimmed by 3 bases and J by 2 bases, leaving 22 bases between them. The CDR3 sequence is 19 residues long. Germline-derived CDR1 and CDR2 are ENHRY and SYGVKD. CDR3 amino acids: CAISDSRTESLTNTGELFF. In nucleotides, the CDR3 is TGTGCCATCAGTGATTCTCGGACCGAATCACTCACCAACACCGGGGAGCTGTTTTTT.

This clonotype was picked up a small number of times. The junction shows a germline mismatch at one end, possibly a read error. The gene calls are TRBV6-2 or TRBV6-3 and TRBJ1-2; 9 bases align to TRBD1. CDR3 length: 12 amino acids. CDR1 is MNHEY and CDR2 is SVGEGT in the germline V gene. The CDR3 sequence: CASTPIRGQGVF. The CDR3 nucleotides read TGTGCCAGCACCCCGATCCGGGGACAGGGAGTTTTC.

Details on this clonotype: A much more abundant neighbour one base away suggests this may be a read error. The V call is TRBV7-9, the J call TRBJ1-4; a possible D gene is TRBD1 (5 bases). The CDR3 runs 16 residues. The germline V gene encodes CDR1 SEHNR and CDR2 FQNEAQ (reference sequence). CDR3 sequence: CASSRSPQDGDEKPFF. The CDR3 coding sequence is TGTGCCAGCAGCCGAAGCCCACAGGACGGGGATGAAAAACCGTTTTTT.

This clonotype has ten or more counts. This chain connects TRBV6-6 to TRBJ1-1; 7 nucleotides match TRBD1. The CDR3 covers 19 residues. Germline V gene sequence: CDR1 MNHNY, CDR2 SVGAGI (reference sequence). With V trimmed by 4 bases and J by 0 bases, 17 bases remained unmatched. As DNA, the CDR3 is TGTGCCAGCAGTTTTTACACCGGGACAGCCGTCTACATGAACACTGAAGCTTTCTTT. Its protein product is CASSFYTGTAVYMNTEAFF.

The V call is TRBV27, the J call TRBJ2-5; maybe TRBD2 (6 bases). Looked up from germline, CDR1 is MNHEY and CDR2 is SMNVEV (reference sequence). The ends were cut back, 6 bases at V and 5 bases at J, with 19 bases in the middle. This CDR3 has 15 amino acids. The CDR3 DNA sequence: TGTGCCAGCAGCGCCTCCGGGACTTCGGGGGAGACCCAGTACTTC. It encodes CASSASGTSGETQYF.

This clonotype was seen a few times. The CDR3 carries no conserved terminal phenylalanine or tryptophan, so it likely arises from a read error. V and J are TRBV4-3 and TRBJ1-1; no firm D call. CDR1 and CDR2 (germline): LGHNA, YSLEER. The CDR3 consists of 15 residues. The germline V and J ends were trimmed by 0 bases and 6 bases, with 14 bases remaining between them. The CDR3 DNA sequence: TGCGCCAGCAGCCAAGATGGTTCGGGCTTGGCTGAAGCTTTCTCT. Encoded protein: CASSQDGSGLAEAFS.

This clonotype was recorded many times. V gene TRBV3-1 combines with J gene TRBJ2-2; 9 bases are shared with TRBD2. V lost 4 bases, J lost 6 bases, and 9 bases stayed unmatched. CDR1 is LGHDT and CDR2 is YNNKEL in the germline V gene (reference sequence). This CDR3 has 16 amino acids. The CDR3 region is CASSRGAGGLSGELFF. CDR3 sequence (DNA): TGTGCCAGCAGCCGCGGCGCGGGAGGGCTGTCCGGGGAGCTGTTTTTT.

As for this clonotype: A single base separates this from a much larger clone, so it may be a read error. As DNA, the CDR3 is TGCGCCAGCAGCCAAGCGGCCTACTACAGTGAGCAGTTCTTC. Residues: CASSQAAYYSEQFF. The chain links TRBV4-3 to TRBJ2-1, with D unresolved. Germline CDR1 is LGHNA and CDR2 is YSLEER. This CDR3 has 14 amino acids.

This clonotype showed up just once. A much larger clone differs by one base, so this may be a read error. The chain uses TRBV2 and TRBJ2-5; D is uncertain. Trimming removed 6 bases from V and 4 bases from J, with 15 bases in between. This CDR3 region has 14 residues. In germline, CDR1 is SNHLY, CDR2 FYNNEI. CDR3 region: CASRDMDGRETQYF. The CDR3, as DNA: TGTGCCAGCAGGGATATGGACGGCCGAGAGACCCAGTACTTC.

This clonotype was observed at least ten times. V usage is TRBV20-1 and J usage is TRBJ2-7; D is perhaps TRBD1 (5 bases). CDR1 is DFQATT, CDR2 SNEGSKA, per germline (reference sequence). Deletions cut 3 bases from V and 0 bases from J, with 9 bases between. CDR3 length: 13 residues. The CDR3 is CSARGRASYEQYF. The CDR3 nucleotides are TGCAGTGCTAGGGGCAGGGCCTCCTACGAGCAGTACTTC.